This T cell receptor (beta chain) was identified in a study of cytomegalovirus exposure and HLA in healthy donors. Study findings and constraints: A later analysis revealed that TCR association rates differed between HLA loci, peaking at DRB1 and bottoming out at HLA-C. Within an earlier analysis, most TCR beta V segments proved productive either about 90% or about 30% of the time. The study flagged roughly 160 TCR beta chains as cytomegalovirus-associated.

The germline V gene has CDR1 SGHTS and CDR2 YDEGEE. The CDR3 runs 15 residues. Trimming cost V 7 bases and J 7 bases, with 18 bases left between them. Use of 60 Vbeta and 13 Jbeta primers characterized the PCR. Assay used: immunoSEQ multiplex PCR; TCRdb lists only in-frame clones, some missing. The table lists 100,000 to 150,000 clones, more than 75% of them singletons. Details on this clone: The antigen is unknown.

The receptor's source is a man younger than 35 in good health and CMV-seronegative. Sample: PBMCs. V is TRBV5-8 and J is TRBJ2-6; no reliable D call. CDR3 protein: CASGFDNQAANVLTF. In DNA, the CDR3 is TGTGCCAGCGGATTTGATAATCAGGCCGCCAACGTCCTGACTTTC. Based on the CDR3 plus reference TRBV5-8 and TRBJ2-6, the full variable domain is EAGVTQSPTHLIKTRGQQATLRCSPISGHTSVYWYQQALGLGLQFLLWYDEGEERNRGNFPPRFSGRQFPNYSSELNVNALELEDSALYLCASGFDNQAANVLTFGAGSRLTVL.